This T cell receptor beta chain was obtained from a study of blood T cell repertoires in COVID-19. For the study at large: Samples representing acute and convalescent COVID-19 were sourced from the United States, Italy and Spain. PBMCs, B-cell-depleted T cells, or T cells were the source of the cDNA or gDNA that made up the material.

As originally analysed: Amplification with reference gene primers provided the estimates of nucleated cell counts. TCRdb's copy holds only in-frame clones and misses some; the assay was immunoSEQ multiplex PCR. V, J and clone size are taken as reported in that table, and D and trimming were inferred from the DNA itself. The sample lists 400,000 to 450,000 clones, 85% to 90% seen once, with 1% to 1.3% in the top ten. From germline, CDR1 is LNHDA and CDR2 SQIVND (reference sequence). Trimming took off 6 bases at V and 1 base at J, with 13 bases between the two ends. The CDR3 is 14 amino acids. Participants reported their clinical history, and cohort assignment relied on those reports.

The origin of this receptor is a man between 25 and 39 years old who had recovered from COVID-19. The sequenced sample consisted of PBMCs or T cells enriched from blood (not recorded which). The chain has TRBV19 and TRBJ2-7; perhaps TRBD2 as D (5 bases). The CDR3 reads CASSKRRVSYEQYF. The CDR3 DNA sequence: TGTGCCAGTAGCAAAAGGCGGGTTTCCTACGAGCAGTACTTC.